Described below is a single T cell receptor (beta chain) sequence and its context. Which antigen it targets is not known. Qualities for individual bases were not recorded, and no much larger clone is one base off. This record comes from a study of T cell changes during pregnancy in multiple sclerosis (dated by TCRdb to about 2019). Background on the whole study: Changes in the T cell repertoire over the course of pregnancy were examined in this study in women with multiple sclerosis.

Library preparation employed the immunoSEQ multiplex PCR assay. TCRdb limited this immuneACCESS table to in-frame rearrangements with V and J called. A share of clones is missing; checked studies link under half to unresolved V genes, and the rest is unexplained. For this sample the table gives more than 35,000 clones, of which 88% were detected only once. 5.5% to 6.5% of the sample is taken by the ten largest. CDR1 and CDR2 are drawn from the germline V gene (reference sequence): SGHNT, YYREEE. The junction carries 8 bases between V and J, which are trimmed by 0 bases and 4 bases respectively. The CDR3 numbers 15 residues from cysteine through phenylalanine. Just the 45-base CDR3 DNA is kept, in frame starting at base 1.

The sequence is built from TRBV5-4 and TRBJ2-6, with a tentative D gene TRBD1 over 6 matching bases. The origin of this receptor is a female donor in good health, enrolled as a control in a pregnancy study. The sample consisted of CD8+ T cells from peripheral blood mononuclear cells, taken after pregnancy. The CDR3 amino acid sequence is: CASSLVGAGANVLTF. The nucleotides are TGTGCCAGCAGCTTGGTGGGGGCCGGGGCCAACGTCCTGACTTTC.